Sequencing of this T cell receptor (beta chain) was carried out in a study of cytomegalovirus exposure and HLA in healthy donors. On the study more broadly: Within an early data release were roughly 90 million unique TCRs drawn from HLA-typed donors.

Overall study results and limits: It was 150 or so TCR beta chains that were listed as cytomegalovirus-associated.

With 3 bases removed from V and 2 bases from J, the gap between germline ends came to 14 bases. The CDR3 covers 16 residues. Germline CDR1 MNHNS, CDR2 SASEGT. Notes on this clone: Its antigen is unknown.

This PCR relied on a set of 60 Vbeta primers and 13 Jbeta primers. Profiling relied on immunoSEQ multiplex PCR, and the TCRdb table lists in-frame clones only, not all of them. This table holds under 200,000 clones, approximately 70% found once. V usage is TRBV6-1 and J usage is TRBJ2-1, with D perhaps matching TRBD1 (5 bases). Material: PBMCs. The sequence derives from a woman between 25 and 40 years old in good health and CMV-seronegative. The CDR3 nucleotides are TGTGCCAGCAGTGACTGGCAGGGAAGGGCCTACAATGAGCAGTTCTTC. Encoded protein: CASSDWQGRAYNEQFF.